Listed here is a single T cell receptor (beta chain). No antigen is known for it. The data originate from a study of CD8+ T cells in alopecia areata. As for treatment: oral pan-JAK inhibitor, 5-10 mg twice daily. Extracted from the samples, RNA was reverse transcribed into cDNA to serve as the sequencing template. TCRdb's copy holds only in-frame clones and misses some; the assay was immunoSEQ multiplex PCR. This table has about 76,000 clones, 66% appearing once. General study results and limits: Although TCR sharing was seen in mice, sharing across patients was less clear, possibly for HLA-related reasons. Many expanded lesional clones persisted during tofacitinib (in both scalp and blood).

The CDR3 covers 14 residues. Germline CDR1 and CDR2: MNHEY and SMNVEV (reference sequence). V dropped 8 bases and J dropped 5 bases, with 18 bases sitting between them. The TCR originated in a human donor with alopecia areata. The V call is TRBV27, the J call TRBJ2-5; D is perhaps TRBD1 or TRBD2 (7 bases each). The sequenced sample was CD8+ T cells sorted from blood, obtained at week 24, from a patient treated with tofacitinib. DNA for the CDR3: TGTGCCAGCCGCCGGGGAGGGGGCGCGGAGACCCAGTACTTC. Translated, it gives CASRRGGGAETQYF.